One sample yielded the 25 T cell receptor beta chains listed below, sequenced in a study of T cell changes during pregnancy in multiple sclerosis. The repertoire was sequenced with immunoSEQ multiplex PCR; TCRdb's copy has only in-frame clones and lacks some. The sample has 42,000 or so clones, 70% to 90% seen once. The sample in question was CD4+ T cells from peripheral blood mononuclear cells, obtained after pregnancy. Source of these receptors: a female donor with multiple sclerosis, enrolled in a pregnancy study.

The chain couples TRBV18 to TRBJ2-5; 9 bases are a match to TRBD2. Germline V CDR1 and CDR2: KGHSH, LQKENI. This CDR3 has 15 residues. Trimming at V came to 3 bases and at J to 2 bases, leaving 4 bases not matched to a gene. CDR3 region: CASSPRSGGQETQYF. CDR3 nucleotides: TGTGCCAGCTCACCCAGGAGCGGGGGGCAAGAGACCCAGTACTTC.

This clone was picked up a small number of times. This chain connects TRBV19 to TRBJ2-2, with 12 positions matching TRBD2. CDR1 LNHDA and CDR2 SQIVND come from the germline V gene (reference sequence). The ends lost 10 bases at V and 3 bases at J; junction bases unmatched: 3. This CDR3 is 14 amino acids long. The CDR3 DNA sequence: TGTGCCACCAGACTAGCGGGGGACACCGGGGAGCTGTTTTTT. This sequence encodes CATRLAGDTGELFF.

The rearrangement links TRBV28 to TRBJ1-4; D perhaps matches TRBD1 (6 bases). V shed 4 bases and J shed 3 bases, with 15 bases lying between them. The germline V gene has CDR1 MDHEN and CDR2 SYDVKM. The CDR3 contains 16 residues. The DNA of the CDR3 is TGTGCCAGCAGTTCCACCGGACAGTTCTCTAATGAAAAACTGTTTTTT. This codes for CASSSTGQFSNEKLFF.

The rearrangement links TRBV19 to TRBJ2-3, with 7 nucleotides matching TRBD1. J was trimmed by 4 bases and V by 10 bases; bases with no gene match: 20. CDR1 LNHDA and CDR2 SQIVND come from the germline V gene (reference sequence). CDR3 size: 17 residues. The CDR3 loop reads CATGFWAGTAESDTQYF. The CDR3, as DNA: TGTGCCACCGGGTTCTGGGCCGGGACAGCGGAGTCAGATACGCAGTATTTT.

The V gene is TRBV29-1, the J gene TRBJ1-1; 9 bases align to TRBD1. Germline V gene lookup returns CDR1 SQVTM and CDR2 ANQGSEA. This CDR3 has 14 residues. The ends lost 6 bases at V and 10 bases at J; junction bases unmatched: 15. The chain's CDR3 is CSVRKGQGSSGAFF. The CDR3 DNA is TGCAGCGTGCGAAAAGGACAGGGGAGTAGTGGAGCTTTCTTT.

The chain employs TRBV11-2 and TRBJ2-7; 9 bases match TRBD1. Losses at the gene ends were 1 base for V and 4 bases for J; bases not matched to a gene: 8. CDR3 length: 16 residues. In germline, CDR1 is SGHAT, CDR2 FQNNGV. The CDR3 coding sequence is TGTGCCAGCAGCTTAGTGGGGACAGGGAGTAAGTACGAGCAGTACTTC. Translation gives CASSLVGTGSKYEQYF.

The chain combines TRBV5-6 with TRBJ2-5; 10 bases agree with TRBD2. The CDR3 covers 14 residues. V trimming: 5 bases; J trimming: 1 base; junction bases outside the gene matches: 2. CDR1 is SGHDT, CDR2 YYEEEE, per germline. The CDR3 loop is CASSLAGGQETQYF. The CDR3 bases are TGTGCCAGCAGTTTAGCGGGAGGCCAAGAGACCCAGTACTTC.

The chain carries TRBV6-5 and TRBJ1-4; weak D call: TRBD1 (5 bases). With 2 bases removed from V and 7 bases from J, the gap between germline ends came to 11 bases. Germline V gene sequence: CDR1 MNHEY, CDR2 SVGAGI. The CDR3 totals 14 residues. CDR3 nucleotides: TGTGCCAGCAGTTACAAGGGGTGGGGTGAAAAACTGTTTTTT. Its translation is CASSYKGWGEKLFF.

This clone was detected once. The chain's CDR3 is CASSFSETQYF. CDR3 DNA sequence: TGTGCCAGCAGCTTCTCCGAGACCCAGTACTTC. V usage is TRBV7-9 and J usage is TRBJ2-5; D unresolved. The germline CDR1 and CDR2 sequences are SEHNR and FQNEAQ (reference sequence). The CDR3 covers 11 residues. With 3 bases removed from V and 5 bases from J, the gap between germline ends came to 4 bases.

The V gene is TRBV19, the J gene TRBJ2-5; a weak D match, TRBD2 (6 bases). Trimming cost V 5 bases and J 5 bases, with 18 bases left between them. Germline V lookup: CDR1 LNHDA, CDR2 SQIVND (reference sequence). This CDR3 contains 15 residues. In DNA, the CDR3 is TGTGCCAGTAGTTTGGCGTGGGTCCGGGGGGAGACCCAGTACTTC. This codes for CASSLAWVRGETQYF.

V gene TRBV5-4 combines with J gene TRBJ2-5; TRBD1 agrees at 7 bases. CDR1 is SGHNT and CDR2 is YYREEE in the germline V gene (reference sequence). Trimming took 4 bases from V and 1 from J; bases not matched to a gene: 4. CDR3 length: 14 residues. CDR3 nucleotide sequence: TGTGCCAGCAGCGCACGGACAGGCCAAGAGACCCAGTACTTC. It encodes CASSARTGQETQYF. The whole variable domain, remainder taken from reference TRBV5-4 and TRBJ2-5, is ETGVTQSPTHLIKTRGQQVTLRCSSQSGHNTVSWYQQALGQGPQFIFQYYREEENGRGNFPPRFSGLQFPNYSSELNVNALELDDSALYLCASSARTGQETQYFGPGTRLLVL.

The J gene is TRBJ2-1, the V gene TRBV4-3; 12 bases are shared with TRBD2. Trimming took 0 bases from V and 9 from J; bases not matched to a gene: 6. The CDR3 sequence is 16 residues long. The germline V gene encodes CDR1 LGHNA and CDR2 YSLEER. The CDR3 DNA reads TGCGCCAGCAGCCAAGAATCTAGCGGGGGGGCGGGTGAGCAGTTCTTC. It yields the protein CASSQESSGGAGEQFF.

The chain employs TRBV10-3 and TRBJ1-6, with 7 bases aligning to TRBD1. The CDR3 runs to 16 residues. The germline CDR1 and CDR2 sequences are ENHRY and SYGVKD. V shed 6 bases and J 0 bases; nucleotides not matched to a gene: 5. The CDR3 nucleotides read TGTGCCATCAGAGACAGGGCCAGCTCCTATAATTCACCCCTCCACTTT. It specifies CAIRDRASSYNSPLHF.

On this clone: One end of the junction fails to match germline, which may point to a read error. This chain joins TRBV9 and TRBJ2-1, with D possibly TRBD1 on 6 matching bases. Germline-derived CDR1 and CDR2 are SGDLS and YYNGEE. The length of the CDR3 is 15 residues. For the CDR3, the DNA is TGTGCCAGCAGCGTACCCCCTACAGGGATCAGAGGTATGATCTTC. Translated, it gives CASSVPPTGIRGMIF.

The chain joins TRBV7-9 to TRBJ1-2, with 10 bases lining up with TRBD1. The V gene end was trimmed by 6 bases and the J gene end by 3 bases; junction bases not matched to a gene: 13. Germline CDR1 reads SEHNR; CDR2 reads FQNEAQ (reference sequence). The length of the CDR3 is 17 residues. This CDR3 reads CASRPYRQGATDYGYTF. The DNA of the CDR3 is TGTGCCAGCAGACCATACCGACAGGGGGCAACCGACTATGGCTACACCTTC.

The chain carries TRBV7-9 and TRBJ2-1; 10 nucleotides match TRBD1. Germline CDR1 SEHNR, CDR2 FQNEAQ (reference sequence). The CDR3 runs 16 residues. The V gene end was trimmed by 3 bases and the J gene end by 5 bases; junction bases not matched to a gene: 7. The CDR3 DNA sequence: TGTGCCAGCAGCTTCCTTGACAGGGGGCAAAACAATGAGCAGTTCTTC. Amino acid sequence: CASSFLDRGQNNEQFF.

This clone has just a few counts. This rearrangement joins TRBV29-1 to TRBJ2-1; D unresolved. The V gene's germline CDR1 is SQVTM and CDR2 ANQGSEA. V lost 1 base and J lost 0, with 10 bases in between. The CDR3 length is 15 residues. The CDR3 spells CSVEGVPPSYNEQFF. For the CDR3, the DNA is TGCAGCGTTGAAGGCGTGCCACCCTCCTACAATGAGCAGTTCTTC.

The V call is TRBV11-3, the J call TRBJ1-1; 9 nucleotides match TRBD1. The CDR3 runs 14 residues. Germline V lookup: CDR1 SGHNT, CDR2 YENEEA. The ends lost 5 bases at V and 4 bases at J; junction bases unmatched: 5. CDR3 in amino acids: CASSVGTGPTEAFF. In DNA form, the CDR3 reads TGTGCCAGCAGCGTAGGGACAGGGCCCACTGAAGCTTTCTTT. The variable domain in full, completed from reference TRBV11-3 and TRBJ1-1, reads EAGVVQSPRYKIIEKKQPVAFWCNPISGHNTLYWYLQNLGQGPELLIRYENEEAVDDSQLPKDRFSAERLKGVDSTLKIQPAELGDSAVYLCASSVGTGPTEAFFGQGTRLTVV.

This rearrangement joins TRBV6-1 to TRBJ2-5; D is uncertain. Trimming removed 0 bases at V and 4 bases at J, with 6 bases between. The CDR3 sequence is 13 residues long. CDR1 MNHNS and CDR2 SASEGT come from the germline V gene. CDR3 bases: TGTGCCAGCAGTGAAGCCCCCGGAGAGACCCAGTACTTC. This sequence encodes CASSEAPGETQYF.

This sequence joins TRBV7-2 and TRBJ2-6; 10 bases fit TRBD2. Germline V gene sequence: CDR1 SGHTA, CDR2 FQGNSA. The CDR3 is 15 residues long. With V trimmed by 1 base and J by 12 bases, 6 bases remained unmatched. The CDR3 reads CASSLVPAGGPVLTF. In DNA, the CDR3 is TGTGCCAGCAGCTTAGTTCCAGCGGGGGGGCCCGTCCTGACTTTC.

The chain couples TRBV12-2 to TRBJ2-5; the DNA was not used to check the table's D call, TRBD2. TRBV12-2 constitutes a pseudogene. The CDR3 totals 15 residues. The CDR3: CASRPSGVPQETQYF. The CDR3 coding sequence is TGTGCAAGTCGCCCGAGCGGGGTGCCACAAGAGACCCAGTACTTC.

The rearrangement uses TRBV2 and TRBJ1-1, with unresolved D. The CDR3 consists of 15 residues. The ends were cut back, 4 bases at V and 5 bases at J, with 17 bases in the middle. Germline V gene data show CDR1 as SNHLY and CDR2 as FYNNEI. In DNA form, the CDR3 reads TGTGCCAGCAGTGGGATGACATATGAACAGACTGAAGCTTTCTTT. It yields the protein CASSGMTYEQTEAFF.

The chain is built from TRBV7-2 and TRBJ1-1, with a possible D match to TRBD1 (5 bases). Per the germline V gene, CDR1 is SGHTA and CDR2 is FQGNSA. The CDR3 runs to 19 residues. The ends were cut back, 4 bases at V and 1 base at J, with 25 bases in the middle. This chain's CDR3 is CASSWTPTPGLVKNTEAFF. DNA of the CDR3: TGTGCCAGCAGCTGGACACCAACACCGGGACTCGTCAAGAACACTGAAGCTTTCTTT.

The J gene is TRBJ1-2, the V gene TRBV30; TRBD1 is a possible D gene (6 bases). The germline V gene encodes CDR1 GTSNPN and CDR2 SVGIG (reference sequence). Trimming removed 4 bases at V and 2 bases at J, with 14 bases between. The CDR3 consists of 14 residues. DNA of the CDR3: TGTGCCTGGACTTCGGGACACAGGAACTATGGCTACACCTTC. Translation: CAWTSGHRNYGYTF.

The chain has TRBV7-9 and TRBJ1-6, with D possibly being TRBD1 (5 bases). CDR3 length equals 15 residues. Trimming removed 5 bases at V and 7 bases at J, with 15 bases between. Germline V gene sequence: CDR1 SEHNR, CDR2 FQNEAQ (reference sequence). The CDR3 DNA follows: TGTGCCAGCAGCCCGGGGCAGGGAGGCAATTCACCCCTCCACTTT. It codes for CASSPGQGGNSPLHF.